Each of the 22 T cell receptor beta chains below was sequenced from the same sample in a study of low-dose radiotherapy and immunotherapy resistance in tumors. The time point: after trial treatment. Treatment defined: LDRT plus nivolumab, ipilimumab, low-dose cyclophosphamide and aspirin (RACIN trial). First-strand cDNA relied on TRAV- and TRBV-specific primers spanning alpha and beta chains. Amplification, which lasted roughly 20 PCR cycles, used a constant-region primer and V-primer adapter to amplify TCRs. TCRdb passed the reads through MiXCR, listing each CDR3 protein once. Of more than 90,000 distinct CDR3 sequences in the sample, less than 25% were seen once. The source was PBMCs, collected after low-dose radiotherapy plus immunotherapy. Receptor source: a male donor with prostate cancer.

This clonotype showed up many times. The chain is built from TRBV12-3 or TRBV12-4 and TRBJ1-2, with 7 bases lining up with TRBD1. The CDR3 is 14 residues long. V lost 5 bases, J lost 6 bases, and 9 bases stayed unmatched. In DNA, the CDR3 is TGTGCCAGCAGTCTACAGGGGTATTGGGATGGCTACACCTTC. Amino acid sequence: CASSLQGYWDGYTF.

This clonotype was seen repeatedly, ten times or more. V gene TRBV4-2 combines with J gene TRBJ2-3, with 7 bases lining up with TRBD1. The ends lost 1 base at V and 0 bases at J; junction bases unmatched: 10. CDR3 length: 18 amino acids. The germline V gene has CDR1 LGHNA and CDR2 YNFKEQ. In DNA, the CDR3 is TGTGCCAGCAGCCAAGGTTCGACTGGGACAGCTAGCACAGATACGCAGTATTTT. The encoded protein is CASSQGSTGTASTDTQYF.

This clonotype was found many times. The genes are TRBV5-4 and TRBJ1-5; D gene unclear. Germline CDR1 is SGHNT and CDR2 is YYREEE (reference sequence). This CDR3 comprises 13 residues. V lost 0 bases, J lost 7 bases, and 8 bases lay in between. The CDR3 here is CASSLDPQQPQHF. The CDR3 DNA is TGTGCCAGCAGCTTGGATCCGCAGCAGCCCCAGCATTTT.

A note on this clonotype: With only one base between it and a far larger clone, this is likely a read error. The chain uses TRBV11-2 and TRBJ2-1, with D tentatively TRBD2 (6 bases). The V gene's germline CDR1 is SGHAT and CDR2 FQNNGV. The V gene lost 0 bases and the J gene lost 10 bases, with 16 bases spanning the gap. The CDR3 is 15 residues long. CDR3 in amino acids: CASSLDRGLHYEQFF. In DNA, the CDR3 is TGTGCCAGCAGCTTAGATAGGGGACTCCACTACGAGCAGTTCTTC.

The table lists this clonotype with many counts. The gene calls are TRBV20-1 and TRBJ2-1; 9 nucleotides agree with TRBD1. The V gene's germline CDR1 is DFQATT and CDR2 SNEGSKA (reference sequence). The junction had 9 bases not matched to a gene; V was cut back by 6 bases and J by 3 bases. This CDR3 is built from 15 residues. CDR3 sequence (DNA): TGCAGTGCGATCGACCCGGGACAGGGCTACAATGAGCAGTTCTTC. Translating gives CSAIDPGQGYNEQFF.

This clonotype was seen ten or more times. The chain joins TRBV5-4 to TRBJ2-1, with TRBD2 as a possible D gene (7 bases). The V gene's germline CDR1 is SGHNT and CDR2 YYREEE (reference sequence). V was pared by 1 base and J by 2 bases, with 22 bases between. The CDR3 runs to 19 residues. CDR3 residues: CASSLRGGDNRATYNEQFF. In DNA, the CDR3 is TGTGCCAGCAGCTTGAGGGGGGGGGACAACAGGGCTACCTACAATGAGCAGTTCTTC.

This clonotype was recorded many times. The chain employs TRBV29-1 and TRBJ2-3; TRBD1 aligns across 10 bases. Trimming cost V 5 bases and J 6 bases; bases outside gene matches: 8. This CDR3 spans 14 amino acids. Germline lookup yields CDR1 SQVTM and CDR2 ANQGSEA. CDR3 protein: CSVTETGGRDTQYF. The CDR3 region has the DNA TGCAGCGTTACCGAGACAGGGGGCAGGGATACGCAGTATTTT.

In this sample, this clonotype turned up many times. V and J are TRBV6-5 and TRBJ2-7, with 7 bases lining up with TRBD2. The CDR3 runs 12 residues. In germline, CDR1 is MNHEY, CDR2 SVGAGI. Unmatched junction bases numbered 8, after V lost 7 bases and J lost 8 bases. The CDR3 reads CASTPVGGQQYF. In nucleotides, the CDR3 is TGTGCCAGCACTCCCGTGGGAGGGCAGCAGTACTTC.

This clonotype was seen repeatedly, ten times or more. The chain has TRBV3-1 and TRBJ2-5; D perhaps matches TRBD1 (6 bases). The length of the CDR3 is 12 residues. V shed 1 base and J shed 13 bases, with 13 bases lying between them. Per germline, CDR1 LGHDT and CDR2 YNNKEL (reference sequence). CDR3 sequence reads: CASSQGSRQAYF. The CDR3 DNA reads as TGTGCCAGCAGCCAAGGTAGCAGACAGGCGTACTTC.

This clonotype was detected a few times. Mismatch with germline at one junction end may stem from a read error. V gene TRBV5-1 combines with J gene TRBJ1-1; no definite D call. The CDR3 is 13 amino acids. Germline CDR1 SGHRS, CDR2 YFSETQ. The CDR3 coding sequence is TGCGCCAGCAGTCCGGTGGGGAACTCTGAAGCTTTCTTT. This sequence encodes CASSPVGNSEAFF.

This clonotype was recorded at least ten times. The gene calls are TRBV29-1 and TRBJ2-1; TRBD2 matches 7 bases. Germline assignment: CDR1 SQVTM and CDR2 ANQGSEA. This CDR3 is built from 13 residues. V shed 1 base, J shed 7 bases, and the junction held 4 bases outside the gene matches. The CDR3 DNA is TGCAGCGTTGAAGGCCTAGCGGCTAATGAGCAGTTCTTC. It specifies CSVEGLAANEQFF.

This clonotype was counted ten times or more. The V gene is TRBV3-1, the J gene TRBJ2-1; the D is unclear. Trimming shortened V by 5 bases and J by 7 bases, and 15 bases separated the two germline ends. Per the germline V gene, CDR1 is LGHDT and CDR2 is YNNKEL (reference sequence). The CDR3 has 14 amino acids. The CDR3 spells CASSFTQGRNEQFF. The CDR3 DNA is TGTGCCAGCAGCTTTACACAAGGGCGGAATGAGCAGTTCTTC.

The chain joins TRBV3-1 to TRBJ2-7; D may be TRBD2 (5 bases). This CDR3 region has 13 residues. V gave up 0 bases and J gave up 7 bases, with 10 bases separating them. Germline lookup yields CDR1 LGHDT and CDR2 YNNKEL (reference sequence). CDR3 protein: CASSQDASGEQYF. The CDR3 DNA follows: TGTGCCAGCAGCCAAGACGCCAGCGGAGAGCAGTACTTC.

This chain joins TRBV5-1 and TRBJ1-1; 10 nucleotides match TRBD1. The CDR3 runs 17 residues. Unmatched junction bases numbered 11, after V lost 2 bases and J lost 4 bases. CDR1 SGHRS and CDR2 YFSETQ come from the germline V gene. This CDR3 is CASSFYRDRGRGTEAFF. Written as DNA, the CDR3 is TGCGCCAGCAGCTTTTACCGGGACAGGGGTCGGGGCACTGAAGCTTTCTTT.

This clonotype was counted ten times or more. V gene TRBV5-1 combines with J gene TRBJ2-3; TRBD2 agrees at 10 bases. Germline lookup yields CDR1 SGHRS and CDR2 YFSETQ. CDR3 length equals 17 residues. V shed 3 bases, J shed 5 bases, and the junction held 12 bases outside the gene matches. This CDR3 is CASSSGSSGGYGDTQYF. CDR3 bases: TGCGCCAGCAGCTCCGGATCTAGCGGGGGATATGGAGATACGCAGTATTTT.

This clonotype appeared many times. The V gene is TRBV9, the J gene TRBJ2-5; D is ambiguous. The germline V gene encodes CDR1 SGDLS and CDR2 YYNGEE. Trimming stripped 0 bases from V and 4 bases from J, with 10 bases between. This CDR3 is 14 amino acids long. The chain's CDR3 is CASSVGLARETQYF. CDR3 DNA: TGTGCCAGCAGCGTAGGGTTAGCACGAGAGACCCAGTACTTC.

This clonotype was counted a few times. This likely traces to a read error, being one base from a far larger clone. This chain joins TRBV6-8 and TRBJ1-5, with D possibly matching TRBD1 (6 bases). The germline V gene has CDR1 MNHGY and CDR2 SAAAGT. The CDR3 extends over 15 amino acids. The DNA for the CDR3 is TGTGCCAGCAGTGAAAGCAGGGGTAGCGATCAGCCCCAGCATTTT. This encodes CASSESRGSDQPQHF.

This clonotype was picked up many times. The rearrangement links TRBV5-1 to TRBJ1-2; a weak D match, TRBD1 (5 bases). This CDR3 has 17 amino acids. The germline V gene encodes CDR1 SGHRS and CDR2 YFSETQ. Between the trimmed V and J ends, which lost 1 base and 2 bases, there was a span of 18 bases. For the CDR3, the DNA is TGCGCCAGCAGCTTGAAGGGGCAGGGAGCGGCGAACTATGGCTACACCTTC. It yields the protein CASSLKGQGAANYGYTF. Full variable domain (remainder filled in from reference TRBV5-1 and TRBJ1-2): KAGVTQTPRYLIKTRGQQVTLSCSPISGHRSVSWYQQTPGQGLQFLFEYFSETQRNKGNFPGRFSGRQFSNSRSEMNVSTLELGDSALYLCASSLKGQGAANYGYTFGSGTRLTVV.

Many counts were recorded for this clonotype. The chain is built from TRBV12-3 or TRBV12-4 and TRBJ2-5; D gene ambiguous. Trimming pared 7 bases from V and 2 bases from J, leaving 14 bases between. The CDR3 is 14 residues long. The CDR3 region has the DNA TGTGCCAGCAAACCTAACGAGAAACAAGAGACCCAGTACTTC. Encoded protein: CASKPNEKQETQYF.

This clonotype occurred many times. V usage is TRBV4-1 and J usage is TRBJ2-1, with 9 bases aligning to TRBD2. J lost 7 bases, V lost 1 base, and 8 bases had no gene match. The CDR3 is made up of 16 amino acids. The V gene's germline CDR1 is MGHRA and CDR2 YSYEKL. CDR3 region: CASSQGGGAGRNEQFF. The CDR3 DNA follows: TGCGCCAGCAGCCAAGGCGGGGGGGCCGGGCGGAATGAGCAGTTCTTC.

This clonotype was detected many times. The V and J genes are TRBV12-3 or TRBV12-4 and TRBJ2-3, with TRBD1 identical over 7 bases. This CDR3 region has 15 residues. The V and J ends lost 7 bases and 6 bases, in that order; junction bases with no gene match: 13. The CDR3 coding sequence is TGTGCCAGCAATCAGAACCGGGACAGCGCCGATACGCAGTATTTT. This codes for CASNQNRDSADTQYF.

This clonotype was detected many times. This chain connects TRBV30 to TRBJ1-3; D call uncertain. Germline V gene lookup returns CDR1 GTSNPN and CDR2 SVGIG (reference sequence). Trimming took 2 bases from V and 6 from J, leaving 20 bases between them. The CDR3 loop spans 16 amino acids. CDR3 in amino acids: CAWSPRLTGKANTIYF. CDR3 nucleotides: TGTGCCTGGAGTCCCCGCCTGACTGGGAAGGCAAACACCATATATTTT.